This T cell receptor beta chain was identified during a study of beta chain features in type 1 diabetes. For the study at large: Healthy donors and patients showed comparable age, gender and cell yields.

Germline V gene sequence: CDR1 MNHNS, CDR2 SASEGT. V was clipped by 3 bases and J by 3 bases, with 10 bases between them. There are 14 residues in the CDR3. For this clone: Its specificity is not known.

As every portion of the isolated RNA was reverse transcribed, the sequencing read expressed TCRB transcripts. It was found that naive, central memory and regulatory T cell samples averaged about 3.57 million reads. Libraries were prepared by immunoSEQ multiplex PCR; TCRdb keeps only in-frame clonotypes and omits some of them. The sample records 130,000 or so clones, about 17% being singletons. Notes on the study in general: A potential influence of HLA type upon TCRB rearrangement remained unresolved herein. Amplification by PCR could prefer shorter templates, with the same effect in patients and controls. The study found moderately but significantly shorter TCRB CDR3s in all four CD4+ subsets of Type 1 diabetes patients.

The chain employs TRBV6-1 and TRBJ2-3; D unresolved. This receptor was identified in a man in his thirties or forties with type 1 diabetes. Sequenced sample: central memory CD4+ T cells from blood. This CDR3 is CASSDQAKTDTQYF. The CDR3 DNA reads TGTGCCAGCAGTGATCAGGCCAAAACAGATACGCAGTATTTT.